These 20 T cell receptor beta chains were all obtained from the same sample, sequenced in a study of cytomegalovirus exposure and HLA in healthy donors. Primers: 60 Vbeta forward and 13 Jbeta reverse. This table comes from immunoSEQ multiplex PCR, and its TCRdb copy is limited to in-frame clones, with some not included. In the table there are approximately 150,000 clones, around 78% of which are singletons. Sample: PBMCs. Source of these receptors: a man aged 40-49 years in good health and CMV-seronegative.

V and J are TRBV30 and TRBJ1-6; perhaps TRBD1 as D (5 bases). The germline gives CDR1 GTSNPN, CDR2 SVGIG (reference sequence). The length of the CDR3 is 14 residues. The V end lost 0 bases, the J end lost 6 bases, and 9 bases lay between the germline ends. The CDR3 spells CAWSVTGSNSPLHF. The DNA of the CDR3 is TGTGCCTGGAGTGTAACAGGTTCTAATTCACCCCTCCACTTT.

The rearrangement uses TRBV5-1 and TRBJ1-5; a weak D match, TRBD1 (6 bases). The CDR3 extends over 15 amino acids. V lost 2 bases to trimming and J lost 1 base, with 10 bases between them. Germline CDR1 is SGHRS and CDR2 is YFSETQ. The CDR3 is CASSFGGASNQPQHF. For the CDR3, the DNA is TGCGCCAGCAGCTTTGGGGGGGCGAGCAATCAGCCCCAGCATTTT.

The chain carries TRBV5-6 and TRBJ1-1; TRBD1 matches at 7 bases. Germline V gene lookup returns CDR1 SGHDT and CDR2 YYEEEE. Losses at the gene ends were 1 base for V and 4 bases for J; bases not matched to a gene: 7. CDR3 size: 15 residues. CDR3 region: CASSLRQGGFTEAFF. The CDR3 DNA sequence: TGTGCCAGCAGCTTGAGACAGGGAGGTTTCACTGAAGCTTTCTTT. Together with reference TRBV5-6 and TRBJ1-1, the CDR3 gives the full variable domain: DAGVTQSPTHLIKTRGQQVTLRCSPKSGHDTVSWYQQALGQGPQFIFQYYEEEERQRGNFPDRFSGHQFPNYSSELNVNALLLGDSALYLCASSLRQGGFTEAFFGQGTRLTVV.

This CDR3 is CASSFRGPDTEAFF. Here the CDR3 DNA reads TGTGCCAGCTCTTTTCGGGGTCCAGACACTGAAGCTTTCTTT. V and J are TRBV9 and TRBJ1-1; D remains ambiguous. CDR3 size: 14 residues. Germline assignment: CDR1 SGDLS and CDR2 YYNGEE. Trimming left V 7 bases short and J 3 bases short, with 16 bases between.

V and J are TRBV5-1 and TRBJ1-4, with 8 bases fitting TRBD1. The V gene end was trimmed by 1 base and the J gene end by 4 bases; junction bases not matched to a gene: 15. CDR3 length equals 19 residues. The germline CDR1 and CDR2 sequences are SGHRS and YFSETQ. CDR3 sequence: CASSLRYQDRAILNEKLFF. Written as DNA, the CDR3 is TGCGCCAGCAGCTTGCGGTATCAGGACAGGGCAATTCTTAATGAAAAACTGTTTTTT.

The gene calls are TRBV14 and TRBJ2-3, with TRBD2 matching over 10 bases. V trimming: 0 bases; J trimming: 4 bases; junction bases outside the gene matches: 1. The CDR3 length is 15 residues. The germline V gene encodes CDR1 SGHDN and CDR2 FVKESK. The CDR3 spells CASSQDLAGADTQYF. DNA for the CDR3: TGTGCCAGCAGCCAAGATCTAGCGGGAGCAGATACGCAGTATTTT. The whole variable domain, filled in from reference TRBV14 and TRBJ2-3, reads EAGVTQFPSHSVIEKGQTVTLRCDPISGHDNLYWYRRVMGKEIKFLLHFVKESKQDESGMPNNRFLAERTGGTYSTLKVQPAELEDSGVYFCASSQDLAGADTQYFGPGTRLTVL.

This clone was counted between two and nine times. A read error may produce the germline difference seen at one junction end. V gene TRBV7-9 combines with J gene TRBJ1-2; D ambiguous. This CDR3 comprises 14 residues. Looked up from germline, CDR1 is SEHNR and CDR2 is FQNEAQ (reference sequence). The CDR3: CSSSLEKAPGGYTF. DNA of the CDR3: TGTTCCAGCAGCTTAGAAAAGGCTCCGGGTGGCTACACCTTC.

The CDR3: CALRTANEKLFF. The CDR3, as DNA: TGTGCTCTCCGGACAGCTAATGAAAAACTGTTTTTT. This chain joins TRBV7-9 and TRBJ1-4; the D gene is possibly TRBD1 (6 bases). In germline, CDR1 is SEHNR, CDR2 FQNEAQ (reference sequence). The CDR3 contains 12 residues.

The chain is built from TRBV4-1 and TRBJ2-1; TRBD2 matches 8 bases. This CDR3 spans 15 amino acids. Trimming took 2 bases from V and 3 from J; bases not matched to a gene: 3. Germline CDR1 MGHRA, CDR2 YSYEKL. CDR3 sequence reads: CASSQTLADYNEQFF. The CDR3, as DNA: TGCGCCAGCAGCCAAACACTAGCGGACTACAATGAGCAGTTCTTC.

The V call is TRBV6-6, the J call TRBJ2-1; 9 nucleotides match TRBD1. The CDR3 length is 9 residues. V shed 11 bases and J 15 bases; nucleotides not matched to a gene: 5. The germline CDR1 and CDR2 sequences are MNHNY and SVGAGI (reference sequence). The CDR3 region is CAYGTGPFF. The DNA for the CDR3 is TGTGCCTACGGGACAGGGCCGTTCTTC.

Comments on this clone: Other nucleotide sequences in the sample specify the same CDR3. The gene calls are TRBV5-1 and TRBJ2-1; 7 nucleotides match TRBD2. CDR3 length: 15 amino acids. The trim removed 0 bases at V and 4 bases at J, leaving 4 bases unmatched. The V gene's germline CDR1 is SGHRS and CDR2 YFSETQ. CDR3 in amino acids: CASSLGLAEYNEQFF. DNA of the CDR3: TGCGCCAGCAGCTTGGGGCTAGCGGAATACAATGAGCAGTTCTTC.

The CDR3 nucleotides are TGTGCCAGCAGTCCTTGGACAGGGGACACTGAAGCTTTCTTT. Translating gives CASSPWTGDTEAFF. V gene TRBV6-5 combines with J gene TRBJ1-1, with 9 bases aligning to TRBD1. The germline CDR1 and CDR2 sequences are MNHEY and SVGAGI. CDR3 size: 14 residues. V lost 5 bases, J lost 3 bases, and 4 bases stayed unmatched.

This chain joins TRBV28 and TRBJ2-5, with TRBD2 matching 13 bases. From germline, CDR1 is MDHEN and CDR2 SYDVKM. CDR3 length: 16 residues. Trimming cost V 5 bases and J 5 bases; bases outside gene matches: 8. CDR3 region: CASSLGLAGVRETQYF. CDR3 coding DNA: TGTGCCAGCAGTCTTGGACTAGCGGGAGTAAGGGAGACCCAGTACTTC.

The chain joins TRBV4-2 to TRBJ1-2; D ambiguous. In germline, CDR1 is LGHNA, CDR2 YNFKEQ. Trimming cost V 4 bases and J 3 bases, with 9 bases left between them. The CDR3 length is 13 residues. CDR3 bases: TGTGCCAGCAGCCCGTCCGAGTACTATGGCTACACCTTC. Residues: CASSPSEYYGYTF.

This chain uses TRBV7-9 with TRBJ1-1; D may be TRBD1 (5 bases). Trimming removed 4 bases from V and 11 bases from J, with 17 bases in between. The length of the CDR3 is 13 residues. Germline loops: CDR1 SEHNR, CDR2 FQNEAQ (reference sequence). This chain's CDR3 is CASSWTQGGRAFF. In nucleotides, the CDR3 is TGTGCCAGCAGCTGGACCCAGGGAGGTCGGGCTTTCTTT.

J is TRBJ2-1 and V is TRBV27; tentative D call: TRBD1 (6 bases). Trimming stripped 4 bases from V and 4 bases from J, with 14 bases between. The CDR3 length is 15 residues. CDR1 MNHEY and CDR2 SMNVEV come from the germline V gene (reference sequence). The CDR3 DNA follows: TGTGCCAGCAGTTCCCAGGACAGTTTTTACAATGAGCAGTTCTTC. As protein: CASSSQDSFYNEQFF.

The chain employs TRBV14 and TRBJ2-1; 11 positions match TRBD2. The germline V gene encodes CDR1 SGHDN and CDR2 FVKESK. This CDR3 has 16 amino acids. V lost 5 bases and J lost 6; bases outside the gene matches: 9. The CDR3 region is CASSDSGRVPSNEQFF. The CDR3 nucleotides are TGTGCCAGCAGCGATAGCGGGAGGGTCCCTTCCAATGAGCAGTTCTTC. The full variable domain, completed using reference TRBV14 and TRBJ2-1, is EAGVTQFPSHSVIEKGQTVTLRCDPISGHDNLYWYRRVMGKEIKFLLHFVKESKQDESGMPNNRFLAERTGGTYSTLKVQPAELEDSGVYFCASSDSGRVPSNEQFFGPGTRLTVL.

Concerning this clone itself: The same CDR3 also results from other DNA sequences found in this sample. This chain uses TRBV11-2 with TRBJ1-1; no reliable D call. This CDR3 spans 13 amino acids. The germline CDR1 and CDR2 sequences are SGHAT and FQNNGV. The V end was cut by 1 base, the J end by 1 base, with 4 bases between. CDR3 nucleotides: TGTGCCAGCAGCTTAGGGCAGAACACTGAAGCTTTCTTT. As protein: CASSLGQNTEAFF. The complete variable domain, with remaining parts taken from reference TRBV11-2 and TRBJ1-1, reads EAGVAQSPRYKIIEKRQSVAFWCNPISGHATLYWYQQILGQGPKLLIQFQNNGVVDDSQLPKDRFSAERLKGVDSTLKIQPAKLEDSAVYLCASSLGQNTEAFFGQGTRLTVV.

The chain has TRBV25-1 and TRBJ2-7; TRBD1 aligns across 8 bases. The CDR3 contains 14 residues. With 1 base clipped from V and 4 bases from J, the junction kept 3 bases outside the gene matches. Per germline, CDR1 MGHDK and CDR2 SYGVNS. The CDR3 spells CASSELDRDYEQYV. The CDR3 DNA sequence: TGTGCCAGCAGTGAATTGGACAGGGATTACGAGCAGTACGTC.

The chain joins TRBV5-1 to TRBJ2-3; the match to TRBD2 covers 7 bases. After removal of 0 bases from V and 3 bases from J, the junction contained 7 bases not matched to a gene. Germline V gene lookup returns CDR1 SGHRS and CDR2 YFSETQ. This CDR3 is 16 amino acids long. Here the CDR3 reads CASSLEVGGPTDTQYF. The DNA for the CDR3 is TGCGCCAGCAGCTTGGAGGTGGGAGGGCCGACAGATACGCAGTATTTT.